The T cell receptor (beta chain) under discussion was sequenced for a study of tumor-infiltrating lymphocytes in localized non-small cell lung cancer (TCRdb year 2021). Regarding the complete study: The cohort covered several histologies, both smokers and never-smokers, and patients whose samples were collected after neoadjuvant chemotherapy. Each patient provided resected tumor tissue plus uninvolved lung tissue from the same patient, with the uninvolved lung tissue described as non-adjacent to the tumor. The same patients underwent several integrated assays, with TCR sequencing performed together with flow cytometry, multiplex immunofluorescence, RNA-seq, exome sequencing and proteomics. The overall ICON cohort comprised 150 surgical patients with localized non-small cell lung cancer whose tumors were resected. A total of about 59 patients were part of the paired comparison of immunoSEQ T-cell fraction between tumor and uninvolved lung.

The T-cell fraction in tumor and uninvolved lung tissue was provided by TCR sequencing with the immunoSEQ assay. In the original analysis: In the survival analysis, patients were divided into a high T-cell fraction group (upper tertile) and a low T-cell fraction group (lower two tertiles), and the two groups were compared using a log-rank test. Paired tumor versus uninvolved lung differences in T-cell fraction were tested with a signed-rank test. This immuneACCESS table, as held by TCRdb, lists in-frame sequences with V and J called but not all clones. Of the missing ones, under half trace to an unresolved V gene in checked studies; the others have no known cause. The DNA was the basis for D and trimming; V, J and clone size are from that table. The sample contains more than 8,500 clones, 65% to 85% of them found a single time. More than 15% of the sample is in the top ten clones. Inclusive of the bounding cysteine and phenylalanine, the CDR3 is 14 residues long. Only the CDR3 DNA stays, 42 bases, in frame from base 1. The germline V gene supplies CDR1 SGHVS and CDR2 FQNEAQ. V drops 0 bases and J drops 6 bases, leaving 11 bases in between.

Broad study findings and their caveats: Since assay coverage differed from patient to patient depending on how much tissue was available, TCR sequencing was done for only a subset of the cohort. TCR-derived T-cell fraction did not differ between the flow cytometry-defined immunotypes IM1 (good prognosis) and IM2 (poor prognosis). Because different assays used different pieces of the same tissue, technical variation could not be distinguished from intratumor heterogeneity. TCRbeta sequencing supported higher T cell infiltration in tumors than in uninvolved lung tissue, consistent with immunofluorescence CD3 counts.

Regarding this clone: Its antigen specificity is not known. Qualities for individual bases were not recorded, and no much larger clone is one base off.

The first patient joined ICON in early 2016, and enrollment wrapped up when the last patient was enrolled in late 2018. A subcohort of around 76 patients provided fresh tumor and matched uninvolved tissue for in-depth immune analyses, with TCR sequencing among those analyses. DNA isolated from bulk tissue, without cell sorting, was used for TCR sequencing. The clonotype originates from a human donor with non-small cell lung cancer. Recombination joined TRBV7-8 with TRBJ1-2; no D gene is confidently identified. Sequenced input: uninvolved lung tissue not adjacent to the tumor. The nucleotides are TGTGCCAGCAGCTTAGCTGGAGGGTCTCATGGCTACACCTTC. It codes for CASSLAGGSHGYTF.